The 16 T cell receptor beta chains presented below share a single source sample, sequenced in a study of radiation and T cells in renal cell carcinoma. Documented treatment: treatment-naive control, cytoreductive nephrectomy. Using immunoSEQ multiplex PCR, the repertoire was profiled, and TCRdb retains in-frame clones only, with some absent. The data contain about 24,000 clones, 58% of them seen just once; the ten biggest clones take up about 20%. This specimen consisted of tumor tissue, obtained from a patient whose treatment was nephrectomy without radiotherapy. The receptor source for this set is a man aged 35-49 years with renal cell carcinoma.

The chain links TRBV5-1 to TRBJ2-1; a weak D match, TRBD1 (5 bases). Trimming stripped 0 bases from V and 9 bases from J, with 16 bases between. Germline loops: CDR1 SGHRS, CDR2 YFSETQ. The CDR3 is 15 residues long. The CDR3 here is CASSLVQGNSGEQFF. The CDR3 DNA reads TGCGCCAGCAGCTTGGTTCAGGGTAATAGTGGTGAGCAGTTCTTC. The full variable domain, with the rest looked up from reference TRBV5-1 and TRBJ2-1, is KAGVTQTPRYLIKTRGQQVTLSCSPISGHRSVSWYQQTPGQGLQFLFEYFSETQRNKGNFPGRFSGRQFSNSRSEMNVSTLELGDSALYLCASSLVQGNSGEQFFGPGTRLTVL.

The rearrangement links TRBV5-6 to TRBJ2-1; a possible D gene is TRBD2 (5 bases). Looked up from germline, CDR1 is SGHDT and CDR2 is YYEEEE. This CDR3 is built from 13 residues. Trimming cost V 0 bases and J 12 bases, with 13 bases left between them. The CDR3 DNA sequence: TGTGCCAGCAGCTTGGAACCTAGCCGAGGGCAGTTCTTC. It specifies CASSLEPSRGQFF.

The CDR3 bases are TGTGCCAGCAGTTCCCTGGGACAGGGATCCGGGGAGCTGTTTTTT. It yields the protein CASSSLGQGSGELFF. V is TRBV6-6 and J is TRBJ2-2, with 9 bases that match TRBD1. Germline V gene lookup returns CDR1 MNHNY and CDR2 SVGAGI (reference sequence). Unmatched junction bases numbered 6, after V lost 4 bases and J lost 6 bases. The CDR3 extends over 15 amino acids.

V and J are TRBV4-1 and TRBJ1-6; D is uncertain. V lost 3 bases and J lost 8, with 20 bases in between. The CDR3 covers 17 residues. The V gene's germline CDR1 is MGHRA and CDR2 YSYEKL. CDR3 protein: CASSHSAARRVYSPLHF. The CDR3 coding sequence is TGCGCCAGCAGCCATTCGGCGGCCCGACGGGTTTATTCACCCCTCCACTTT.

The rearrangement joins TRBV10-2 to TRBJ1-5, with a tentative D call TRBD1 (5 bases). Trimming removed 6 bases from V and 7 bases from J, with 13 bases in between. The CDR3 runs 13 residues. Germline lookup yields CDR1 WSHSY and CDR2 SAAADI. The CDR3 loop is CASRGGVEQPQHF. For the CDR3, the DNA is TGCGCCAGCAGGGGGGGGGTTGAACAGCCCCAGCATTTT.

The V gene is TRBV15, the J gene TRBJ1-1; D is ambiguous. The CDR3 consists of 13 residues. V gave up 2 bases and J gave up 8 bases, with 12 bases separating them. Germline V lookup: CDR1 LNHNV, CDR2 YYDKDF (reference sequence). CDR3 loop: CATSRPETEEAFF. The CDR3 coding sequence is TGTGCCACCAGCAGACCTGAGACGGAGGAAGCTTTCTTT.

The chain uses TRBV19 and TRBJ2-6; no clear D gene. Trimming cost V 4 bases and J 1 base, with 5 bases left between them. Germline CDR1 LNHDA, CDR2 SQIVND (reference sequence). This CDR3 is 14 amino acids long. This CDR3 is CASSTGSGANVLTF. The CDR3 bases are TGTGCCAGTAGTACCGGTTCTGGGGCCAACGTCCTGACTTTC.

This clone was detected a few times. V usage is TRBV27 and J usage is TRBJ1-6; D might be TRBD1 (6 bases). CDR3 size: 16 residues. Germline assignment: CDR1 MNHEY and CDR2 SMNVEV (reference sequence). The ends were cut back, 9 bases at V and 0 bases at J, with 15 bases in the middle. CDR3 DNA sequence: TGTGCCAGTACTTCACAGGGAAGCTCCTATAATTCACCCCTCCACTTT. Its protein product is CASTSQGSSYNSPLHF.

Points on this clone: Other nucleotide sequences in the sample specify the same CDR3. The chain links TRBV6-5 to TRBJ2-7, with 9 bases that match TRBD2. Germline trimming cut 5 bases from V and 3 bases from J; bases unmatched to any gene: 5. The CDR3 has 14 residues. Germline CDR1 and CDR2: MNHEY and SVGAGI. The DNA for the CDR3 is TGTGCCAGCAGTGTACTAGCGGGTAGCTACGAGCAGTACTTC. Encoded protein: CASSVLAGSYEQYF.

The sample holds many counts of this clone. V is TRBV2 and J is TRBJ1-6; no clear D gene. The CDR3 loop spans 13 amino acids. V was pared by 3 bases and J by 8 bases, with 8 bases between. The V gene's germline CDR1 is SNHLY and CDR2 FYNNEI. The CDR3 region has the DNA TGTGCCAGCAGTGATGCAATAGATTCACCCCTCCACTTT. Protein: CASSDAIDSPLHF.

V gene TRBV6-1 combines with J gene TRBJ2-5, with unresolved D. Trimming shortened V by 8 bases and J by 4 bases, and 20 bases separated the two germline ends. The CDR3 is 15 residues long. Per the germline V gene, CDR1 is MNHNS and CDR2 is SASEGT. The chain's CDR3 is CASSKVGLRGETQYF. For the CDR3, the DNA is TGTGCCAGCTCCAAAGTCGGGTTGAGAGGAGAGACCCAGTACTTC.

CDR3 sequence reads: CASSRDGFYGYTF. The DNA for the CDR3 is TGTGCCAGCAGCCGGGACGGATTCTATGGCTACACCTTC. V is TRBV6-5 and J is TRBJ1-2; D may be TRBD1 (5 bases). This CDR3 is built from 13 residues. V was cut by 6 bases and J by 4 bases, with 12 bases left in between. Germline V lookup: CDR1 MNHEY, CDR2 SVGAGI.

The rearrangement joins TRBV7-9 to TRBJ1-1; D remains unclear. From germline, CDR1 is SEHNR and CDR2 FQNEAQ (reference sequence). The CDR3 runs to 13 residues. Trimming pared 3 bases from V and 6 bases from J, leaving 11 bases between. The CDR3 protein is CASSLTNPPEAFF. In DNA form, the CDR3 reads TGTGCCAGCAGCTTGACGAATCCTCCTGAAGCTTTCTTT.

This clone occurred a few times. The chain has TRBV19 and TRBJ1-2; 7 nucleotides agree with TRBD1. The CDR3 sequence is 12 residues long. Looked up from germline, CDR1 is LNHDA and CDR2 is SQIVND (reference sequence). After removal of 8 bases from V and 7 bases from J, the junction contained 7 bases not matched to a gene. The CDR3 DNA reads as TGTGCCAGTGAGGACAGGCGTGTTGGCTACACCTTC. The encoded protein is CASEDRRVGYTF.

This chain links TRBV18 with TRBJ1-1, with D perhaps TRBD1 (5 bases). Germline lookup yields CDR1 KGHSH and CDR2 LQKENI. The CDR3 consists of 14 residues. V lost 3 bases and J lost 6, with 14 bases in between. The CDR3 is CASSPGGTRAEAFF. The CDR3 DNA is TGTGCCAGCTCACCGGGGGGTACCAGGGCTGAAGCTTTCTTT. The entire variable domain, with the rest obtained from reference TRBV18 and TRBJ1-1, is as follows: NAGVMQNPRHLVRRRGQEARLRCSPMKGHSHVYWYRQLPEEGLKFMVYLQKENIIDESGMPKERFSAEFPKEGPSILRIQQVVRGDSAAYFCASSPGGTRAEAFFGQGTRLTVV.

This chain links TRBV6-1 with TRBJ1-5; the D is unclear. Looked up from germline, CDR1 is MNHNS and CDR2 is SASEGT. The CDR3 sequence is 13 residues long. Trimming pared 5 bases from V and 0 bases from J, leaving 5 bases between. CDR3 protein: CASSPYSNQPQHF. DNA of the CDR3: TGTGCCAGCAGTCCATATAGCAATCAGCCCCAGCATTTT.